One and the same sample provided the 26 T cell receptor beta chains below, sequenced in a study of shared clonotypes between healthy human individuals. The protocol was immunoSEQ multiplex PCR, while the TCRdb copy is restricted to in-frame clones and leaves out a portion. The table has approximately 1.5 million clones, roughly 98.5% seen once. Sequencing was performed on naive CD4+ T cells sorted from blood. Subset given: CD45RA+ positively selected. The receptors were sampled from a man aged 25-45 years in good health.

The chain is built from TRBV7-6 and TRBJ2-1; 9 bases match TRBD1. This CDR3 is built from 17 residues. V trimming: 4 bases; J trimming: 0 bases; junction bases outside the gene matches: 7. CDR1 SGHVS and CDR2 FNYEAQ come from the germline V gene. In nucleotides, the CDR3 is TGTGCCAGCAGCTCCGCCCTGGGACAGGGCTCCTACAATGAGCAGTTCTTC. This translates into CASSSALGQGSYNEQFF. Variable domain in full (rest from reference TRBV7-6 and TRBJ2-1): GAGVSQSPRYKVTKRGQDVALRCDPISGHVSLYWYRQALGQGPEFLTYFNYEAQQDKSGLPNDRFSAERPEGSISTLTIQRTEQRDSAMYRCASSSALGQGSYNEQFFGPGTRLTVL.

The rearrangement links TRBV9 to TRBJ1-1, with D hard to call. The germline V and J ends were trimmed by 0 bases and 4 bases, with 10 bases remaining between them. CDR1 is SGDLS and CDR2 is YYNGEE in the germline V gene. The CDR3 is made up of 14 amino acids. The CDR3 region is CASSVEGWTTEAFF. As DNA, the CDR3 is TGTGCCAGCAGCGTAGAAGGTTGGACCACTGAAGCTTTCTTT.

Concerning this clone: The sample contains more than one DNA sequence encoding this CDR3. The chain uses TRBV7-6 and TRBJ2-2, with TRBD2 matching 11 bases. V gave up 2 bases and J gave up 5 bases; unmatched junction bases: 1. CDR3 size: 15 residues. The germline V gene has CDR1 SGHVS and CDR2 FNYEAQ. The CDR3 DNA is TGTGCCAGCAGCTTACTAGCGGGAGGTACCGGGGAGCTGTTTTTT. The encoded protein is CASSLLAGGTGELFF.

V gene TRBV6-6 combines with J gene TRBJ2-7; tentative D call: TRBD2 (7 bases). Germline V gives CDR1 MNHNY, CDR2 SVGAGI (reference sequence). CDR3 length: 15 residues. The V end lost 2 bases, the J end lost 1 base, and 12 bases lay between the germline ends. The CDR3 reads CASSYVRGASYEQYF. The CDR3 DNA is TGTGCCAGCAGTTACGTCCGGGGGGCGTCCTACGAGCAGTACTTC.

The chain recombines TRBV2 with TRBJ2-3; 8 nucleotides align to TRBD2. The V gene's germline CDR1 is SNHLY and CDR2 FYNNEI. The CDR3 runs 18 residues. The J segment lost 1 base and the V segment lost 6 bases, leaving 15 bases of the junction unmatched. In nucleotides, the CDR3 is TGTGCCAGCAGAACCTCCGGGACTCGGGAGGGGGGCACAGATACGCAGTATTTT. Its translation is CASRTSGTREGGTDTQYF.

The chain has TRBV7-9 and TRBJ2-5; 13 bases map to TRBD2. Germline CDR1 reads SEHNR; CDR2 reads FQNEAQ (reference sequence). J was trimmed by 4 bases and V by 1 base; bases with no gene match: 0. The CDR3 covers 15 residues. In nucleotides, the CDR3 is TGTGCCAGCAGCTTAGGGACTAGCGGGAGAGAGACCCAGTACTTC. Its translation is CASSLGTSGRETQYF.

The chain links TRBV6-1 to TRBJ2-1; 7 nucleotides line up with TRBD1. The CDR3 is made up of 14 amino acids. Trimming cost V 6 bases and J 4 bases; bases outside gene matches: 6. Germline CDR1 and CDR2: MNHNS and SASEGT. The CDR3 reads CASSYRQGYNEQFF. The CDR3 DNA follows: TGTGCCAGCAGCTATAGACAGGGATACAATGAGCAGTTCTTC.

The rearrangement joins TRBV27 to TRBJ1-5, with a weak D call TRBD1 (6 bases). CDR1 and CDR2 from the germline V gene are MNHEY and SMNVEV (reference sequence). This CDR3 has 16 amino acids. Trimming stripped 1 base from V and 1 base from J, with 11 bases between. In nucleotides, the CDR3 is TGTGCCAGCAGTTTATACGGGGGCATGAGCAATCAGCCCCAGCATTTT. Translated, it gives CASSLYGGMSNQPQHF.

In this sample, this clone turned up once. The chain employs TRBV18 and TRBJ1-5; 8 bases map to TRBD1. With 6 bases clipped from V and 3 bases from J, the junction kept 10 bases outside the gene matches. The V gene's germline CDR1 is KGHSH and CDR2 LQKENI. CDR3 length: 16 amino acids. As DNA, the CDR3 is TGTGCCAGCTCCCCAGGTAGCAGGGGGCTCAATCAGCCCCAGCATTTT. Protein product: CASSPGSRGLNQPQHF.

The rearrangement uses TRBV18 and TRBJ1-2; 8 bases map to TRBD1. There are 17 residues in the CDR3. The germline CDR1 and CDR2 sequences are KGHSH and LQKENI. V trimming: 3 bases; J trimming: 1 base; junction bases outside the gene matches: 10. CDR3 amino acids: CASSPIIAGGGNYGYTF. The CDR3 coding sequence is TGTGCCAGCTCACCTATAATCGCAGGGGGCGGTAACTATGGCTACACCTTC.

The chain is built from TRBV29-1 and TRBJ2-7; a possible D gene is TRBD1 (5 bases). CDR3 length: 12 amino acids. V was shortened by 8 bases and J by 2 bases, with 13 bases between the two germline ends. Germline values: CDR1 SQVTM, CDR2 ANQGSEA. The CDR3 protein is CSIAGNPYEQYF. As DNA, the CDR3 is TGCAGCATCGCAGGGAACCCCTACGAGCAGTACTTC.

The genes are TRBV28 and TRBJ2-3; D gene unclear. Germline values: CDR1 MDHEN, CDR2 SYDVKM. Trimming took off 4 bases at V and 2 bases at J, with 7 bases between the two ends. This CDR3 has 13 amino acids. CDR3 sequence reads: CASSSQITDTQYF. CDR3 nucleotides: TGTGCCAGCAGTTCCCAAATCACAGATACGCAGTATTTT. Complete variable domain (other parts from reference TRBV28 and TRBJ2-3): DVKVTQSSRYLVKRTGEKVFLECVQDMDHENMFWYRQDPGLGLRLIYFSYDVKMKEKGDIPEGYSVSREKKERFSLILESASTNQTSMYLCASSSQITDTQYFGPGTRLTVL.

The rearrangement uses TRBV10-1 and TRBJ1-1; D is unresolved. The ends were cut back, 3 bases at V and 0 bases at J, with 11 bases in the middle. This CDR3 spans 15 amino acids. Germline values: CDR1 WNHNN, CDR2 SYGVQD (reference sequence). CDR3: CASSEVKGLNTEAFF. CDR3 nucleotide sequence: TGCGCCAGCAGTGAAGTCAAGGGCCTGAACACTGAAGCTTTCTTT.

The V and J genes are TRBV5-4 and TRBJ2-5; weak D call: TRBD2 (6 bases). V lost 6 bases and J lost 3, with 12 bases in between. Germline-derived CDR1 and CDR2 are SGHNT and YYREEE (reference sequence). The CDR3 runs 13 residues. CDR3 region: CASTLGTEETQYF. CDR3 nucleotide sequence: TGTGCCAGCACCCTGGGGACTGAAGAGACCCAGTACTTC.

The chain joins TRBV19 to TRBJ2-5; TRBD1 matches 7 bases. The CDR3 covers 14 residues. V gave up 6 bases and J gave up 2 bases; unmatched junction bases: 6. The germline gives CDR1 LNHDA, CDR2 SQIVND (reference sequence). CDR3 loop: CASSPGQIQETQYF. The CDR3 coding sequence is TGTGCCAGTAGCCCGGGACAGATACAAGAGACCCAGTACTTC.

The rearrangement links TRBV5-4 to TRBJ1-4, with TRBD1 matching over 7 bases. Germline trimming cut 4 bases from V and 3 bases from J; bases unmatched to any gene: 6. The CDR3 loop spans 15 amino acids. The germline V gene has CDR1 SGHNT and CDR2 YYREEE (reference sequence). CDR3 in DNA: TGTGCCAGCAGCGATGGGGACAGCCCTAATGAAAAACTGTTTTTT. It yields the protein CASSDGDSPNEKLFF. The full variable domain, with the rest looked up from reference TRBV5-4 and TRBJ1-4, is ETGVTQSPTHLIKTRGQQVTLRCSSQSGHNTVSWYQQALGQGPQFIFQYYREEENGRGNFPPRFSGLQFPNYSSELNVNALELDDSALYLCASSDGDSPNEKLFFGSGTQLSVL.

This chain joins TRBV5-1 and TRBJ1-4; 8 bases map to TRBD1. V was pared by 0 bases and J by 8 bases, with 6 bases of the junction left unmatched. The CDR3 is 15 residues long. Germline CDR1 SGHRS, CDR2 YFSETQ. Here the CDR3 reads CASSLGRQGAEKLFF. The CDR3 DNA is TGCGCCAGCAGCTTGGGTCGCCAGGGGGCGGAAAAACTGTTTTTT.

V gene TRBV4-3 combines with J gene TRBJ2-7, with 7 positions matching TRBD1. CDR1 is LGHNA, CDR2 YSLEER, per germline. The CDR3 covers 13 residues. After removal of 4 bases from V and 4 bases from J, the junction contained 4 bases not matched to a gene. The CDR3: CASSLRTGYEQYF. For the CDR3, the DNA is TGCGCCAGCAGCCTACGGACAGGATACGAGCAGTACTTC.

V gene TRBV19 combines with J gene TRBJ2-1; 12 bases are shared with TRBD1. The V segment lost 4 bases and the J segment 8 bases; nucleotides outside the gene matches: 9. Germline-derived CDR1 and CDR2 are LNHDA and SQIVND (reference sequence). The CDR3 length is 16 residues. The CDR3 here is CASSTPGTGGMYEQFF. CDR3 nucleotide sequence: TGTGCCAGTAGTACGCCGGGGACAGGGGGCATGTATGAGCAGTTCTTC.

The chain joins TRBV14 to TRBJ1-4; D unclear. V lost 3 bases and J 13 bases, leaving 15 bases between the germline ends. Germline lookup yields CDR1 SGHDN and CDR2 FVKESK. The CDR3 totals 13 residues. CDR3 residues: CASSHQDRRRLFF. In nucleotides, the CDR3 is TGTGCCAGCAGCCATCAGGATCGGCGTAGACTGTTTTTT.

V and J are TRBV6-1 and TRBJ2-7; 7 bases align to TRBD1. The J segment lost 2 bases and the V segment lost 9 bases, leaving 13 bases of the junction unmatched. The length of the CDR3 is 15 residues. Germline-derived CDR1 and CDR2 are MNHNS and SASEGT. CDR3 region: CASSLDRATPYEQYF. CDR3 sequence (DNA): TGTGCCAGTAGTCTAGACAGGGCCACCCCCTACGAGCAGTACTTC.

The gene calls are TRBV5-1 and TRBJ2-7; 11 positions agree with TRBD2. Germline-derived CDR1 and CDR2 are SGHRS and YFSETQ. The CDR3 sequence is 23 residues long. The V and J ends lost 4 bases and 1 base, in that order; junction bases with no gene match: 28. CDR3 sequence (DNA): TGCGCCAGCAGCGGGCGACGGGGCGATGGAAGAGATAGCGGGAGGGCCCTTTCCTACGAGCAGTACTTC. It specifies CASSGRRGDGRDSGRALSYEQYF.

The chain uses TRBV28 and TRBJ1-4; TRBD1 is a possible D gene (6 bases). The CDR3 is made up of 12 amino acids. Germline V gene sequence: CDR1 MDHEN, CDR2 SYDVKM. Trimming took 5 bases from V and 10 from J, leaving 11 bases between them. The CDR3 loop reads CASSPRQAKLFF. The CDR3 coding sequence is TGTGCCAGCAGTCCGAGACAGGCAAAACTGTTTTTT.

The chain combines TRBV5-1 with TRBJ2-7; 10 bases are a match to TRBD2. CDR3 length: 15 residues. Germline trimming cut 0 bases from V and 7 bases from J; bases unmatched to any gene: 7. Looked up from germline, CDR1 is SGHRS and CDR2 is YFSETQ. The CDR3 sequence is CASSLAPKREGEQYF. CDR3 nucleotides: TGCGCCAGCAGCTTGGCCCCGAAGCGGGAGGGGGAGCAGTACTTC. Looking up the rest from reference TRBV5-1 and TRBJ2-7 gives the full variable domain: KAGVTQTPRYLIKTRGQQVTLSCSPISGHRSVSWYQQTPGQGLQFLFEYFSETQRNKGNFPGRFSGRQFSNSRSEMNVSTLELGDSALYLCASSLAPKREGEQYFGPGTRLTVT.

The chain links TRBV28 to TRBJ2-7; D gene unclear. V was clipped by 5 bases and J by 0 bases, with 14 bases between them. Germline V gives CDR1 MDHEN, CDR2 SYDVKM. There are 15 residues in the CDR3. The CDR3: CASSPAGRSSYEQYF. The CDR3 region has the DNA TGTGCCAGCAGTCCCGCCGGTCGTAGCTCCTACGAGCAGTACTTC.

The chain employs TRBV9 and TRBJ2-3; D may be TRBD1 or TRBD2 (6 bases each). The CDR3 has 15 amino acids. With 4 bases removed from V and 6 bases from J, the gap between germline ends came to 18 bases. Looked up from germline, CDR1 is SGDLS and CDR2 is YYNGEE. The CDR3 region has the DNA TGTGCCAGCAGCCCGGGGGCGGGGCAGCGGGATACGCAGTATTTT. It yields the protein CASSPGAGQRDTQYF.